Each of the 22 T cell receptor beta chains below was sequenced from the same sample in a study of blood T cells in healthy people across ages. Using a J-beta primer mix together with a sample-barcoded 5' primer, a second PCR was run for about 6 to 11 cycles. MiXCR was run by TCRdb on the 5' RACE reads, yielding one entry per CDR3 protein. In the table there are about 600,000 distinct CDR3 sequences, roughly 43% of which are singletons. The sequencing input was blood. These receptors all stem from a man older than 75 in good health.

Regarding this clonotype: At one of its ends the junction is not consistent with the germline gene, which may arise from a read error. The rearrangement uses TRBV28 and TRBJ1-1, with D perhaps matching TRBD1 (5 bases). The germline V gene encodes CDR1 MDHEN and CDR2 SYDVKM. This CDR3 contains 15 residues. CDR3 DNA: TGTGCCAGCAGTTTCGGGACTCACATGAACGCTGAAGCTTTCTTT. Translation: CASSFGTHMNAEAFF.

On this clonotype: A much larger clone sits a single nucleotide away, making a read error possible. The chain employs TRBV6-5 and TRBJ2-5; D not resolved. The germline V gene encodes CDR1 MNHEY and CDR2 SVGAGI. CDR3 length: 16 amino acids. V was pared by 6 bases and J by 4 bases, with 21 bases between. This chain's CDR3 is CASRRLPGPLGETQYF. The CDR3 nucleotides read TGTGCCAGCAGGAGGCTCCCGGGCCCCTTGGGAGAGACCCAGTACTTC.

This clonotype was seen only a few times. The junction differs from germline at one of its ends, possibly a read error. This sequence joins TRBV6-6 and TRBJ1-1; D unresolved. The CDR3 has 13 amino acids. The germline CDR1 and CDR2 sequences are MNHNY and SVGAGI (reference sequence). The CDR3 is CASSDSITTEAFF. CDR3 DNA: TGTGCCAGCAGTGACTCGATAACCACTGAAGCTTTCTTT.

This clonotype was recorded a few times. V and J are TRBV7-2 and TRBJ2-5; 7 bases match TRBD1. V trimming: 2 bases; J trimming: 3 bases; junction bases outside the gene matches: 3. Germline assignment: CDR1 SGHTA and CDR2 FQGNSA. The CDR3 has 14 amino acids. CDR3 nucleotide sequence: TGTGCCAGCAGCTTATTAGGGGGCAAAGAGACCCAGTACTTC. Residues: CASSLLGGKETQYF. The full variable domain, rest sourced from reference TRBV7-2 and TRBJ2-5, is GAGVSQSPSNKVTEKGKDVELRCDPISGHTALYWYRQSLGQGLEFLIYFQGNSAPDKSGLPSDRFSAERTGGSVSTLTIQRTQQEDSAVYLCASSLLGGKETQYFGPGTRLLVL.

This clonotype showed up just a few times. The rearrangement uses TRBV5-1 and TRBJ1-1; D is possibly TRBD1 (5 bases). Germline V CDR1 and CDR2: SGHRS, YFSETQ. The CDR3 loop spans 15 amino acids. The germline V and J ends were trimmed by 0 bases and 1 base, with 10 bases remaining between them. For the CDR3, the DNA is TGCGCCAGCAGCTTGGCCCCAGGGAGGAACACTGAAGCTTTCTTT. It is translated as CASSLAPGRNTEAFF.

The genes are TRBV20-1 and TRBJ1-5; D is perhaps TRBD1 (6 bases). There are 14 residues in the CDR3. Germline V gene sequence: CDR1 DFQATT, CDR2 SNEGSKA (reference sequence). Trimming removed 5 bases from V and 5 bases from J, with 16 bases in between. CDR3 sequence: CSARSGTQDQPQHF. The CDR3 DNA is TGCAGTGCTCGCTCCGGGACACAAGATCAGCCCCAGCATTTT.

The table lists this clonotype with a few counts. V is TRBV29-1 and J is TRBJ2-1, with TRBD1 matching over 12 bases. The CDR3 runs to 15 residues. V trimming: 0 bases; J trimming: 10 bases; junction bases outside the gene matches: 7. Germline lookup yields CDR1 SQVTM and CDR2 ANQGSEA. CDR3 sequence reads: CSVEDRGTGGREQFF. The CDR3 DNA reads as TGCAGCGTTGAAGATAGGGGGACAGGGGGCCGAGAGCAGTTCTTC.

The gene calls are TRBV11-2 and TRBJ2-5; 11 positions agree with TRBD1. V was pared by 4 bases and J by 1 base, with 8 bases of the junction left unmatched. The CDR3 spans 17 residues. The germline V gene encodes CDR1 SGHAT and CDR2 FQNNGV. CDR3 bases: TGTGCCAGCAGCTGGTTAGGGGGGACAGGGGGCCAAGAGACCCAGTACTTC. It translates to CASSWLGGTGGQETQYF.

This clonotype was seen repeatedly, ten times or more. The rearrangement joins TRBV6-5 to TRBJ1-1, with D hard to call. Germline CDR1 MNHEY, CDR2 SVGAGI. The CDR3 contains 13 residues. V was pared by 5 bases and J by 3 bases, with 10 bases between. The DNA of the CDR3 is TGTGCCAGCAGTCGACGACGGGACACTGAAGCTTTCTTT. Its protein product is CASSRRRDTEAFF.

The chain recombines TRBV6-2 or TRBV6-3 with TRBJ2-7, with TRBD2 matching over 14 bases. The germline CDR1 and CDR2 sequences are MNHEY and SVGEGT. The V segment lost 2 bases and the J segment 1 base; nucleotides outside the gene matches: 4. The CDR3 sequence is 17 residues long. The CDR3 region is CASSYGLAGGMSYEQYF. The CDR3 DNA reads TGTGCCAGCAGTTACGGACTAGCGGGAGGTATGTCCTACGAGCAGTACTTC.

The V and J genes are TRBV9 and TRBJ2-7; 8 bases match TRBD1. The CDR3 contains 14 residues. V gave up 3 bases and J gave up 0 bases; unmatched junction bases: 2. Germline values: CDR1 SGDLS, CDR2 YYNGEE. CDR3: CASSEGTGSYEQYF. The CDR3 coding sequence is TGTGCCAGCAGCGAAGGGACAGGCTCCTACGAGCAGTACTTC.

This clonotype was seen a few times. The gene calls are TRBV9 and TRBJ2-3, with TRBD1 matching 11 bases. J lost 5 bases, V lost 0 bases, and 5 bases had no gene match. The CDR3 loop spans 16 amino acids. Germline lookup yields CDR1 SGDLS and CDR2 YYNGEE. The CDR3, as DNA: TGTGCCAGCAGCGTAGCGCGGACAGGGGGCGTAGATACGCAGTATTTT. Its translation: CASSVARTGGVDTQYF.

The V and J genes are TRBV29-1 and TRBJ1-1; 7 bases are shared with TRBD1. The CDR3 has 15 residues. Germline-derived CDR1 and CDR2 are SQVTM and ANQGSEA. After removal of 1 base from V and 0 bases from J, the junction contained 5 bases not matched to a gene. Here the CDR3 DNA reads TGCAGCGTTGAAGGCCGAGACAGGGTGAACACTGAAGCTTTCTTT. This sequence encodes CSVEGRDRVNTEAFF. Full variable domain (outside the CDR3, taken from reference TRBV29-1 and TRBJ1-1): SAVISQKPSRDICQRGTSLTIQCQVDSQVTMMFWYRQQPGQSLTLIATANQGSEATYESGFVIDKFPISRPNLTFSTLTVSNMSPEDSSIYLCSVEGRDRVNTEAFFGQGTRLTVV.

This clonotype was counted only a few times. The genes are TRBV7-3 and TRBJ2-3, with 15 bases identical to TRBD2. V lost 4 bases to trimming and J lost 3 bases; unmatched junction nucleotides: 20. Per germline, CDR1 SGHTA and CDR2 FQGTGA. The CDR3 consists of 22 residues. The chain's CDR3 is CASSSNIRTSGRAGPPTDTQYF. CDR3 DNA: TGTGCCAGCAGCTCCAACATCCGGACTAGCGGGAGGGCCGGTCCCCCAACAGATACGCAGTATTTT.

The gene calls are TRBV3-1 and TRBJ2-5; 9 nucleotides line up with TRBD1. CDR3 length: 14 residues. Trimming took 5 bases from V and 5 from J; bases not matched to a gene: 6. The germline V gene encodes CDR1 LGHDT and CDR2 YNNKEL (reference sequence). The CDR3 loop is CASSVDRGIETQYF. The CDR3 coding sequence is TGTGCCAGCAGCGTAGACAGGGGGATTGAGACCCAGTACTTC.

The chain links TRBV30 to TRBJ2-5; the D gene could be TRBD1 or TRBD2 (5 bases each). In germline, CDR1 is GTSNPN, CDR2 SVGIG (reference sequence). Trimming cost V 1 base and J 1 base, with 10 bases left between them. The CDR3 runs 14 residues. For the CDR3, the DNA is TGTGCCTGGAGTGACGGGACCACCCAAGAGACCCAGTACTTC. Its translation is CAWSDGTTQETQYF.

This chain links TRBV29-1 with TRBJ1-1; the match to TRBD1 covers 7 bases. The CDR3 sequence is 13 residues long. J gave up 4 bases and V 1 base, and 3 bases lay outside the gene matches. CDR1 and CDR2 (germline): SQVTM, ANQGSEA. CDR3 sequence reads: CSVEGQGGTEAFF. CDR3 coding DNA: TGCAGCGTTGAAGGACAGGGCGGCACTGAAGCTTTCTTT.

The chain recombines TRBV12-3 or TRBV12-4 with TRBJ2-5; possible D gene TRBD2, 7 bases. The length of the CDR3 is 18 residues. The V end was cut by 6 bases, the J end by 2 bases, with 25 bases between. In nucleotides, the CDR3 is TGTGCCAGCAGGTCCACCCCAGGGCGCGGGGGACAACAAGAGACCCAGTACTTC. Its translation is CASRSTPGRGGQQETQYF.

This clonotype has a handful of counts. The chain links TRBV7-8 to TRBJ2-4; tentative D call: TRBD1 (6 bases). The J call may be in error: the DNA end matches TRBJ2-5 better. The V gene's germline CDR1 is SGHVS and CDR2 FQNEAQ. The CDR3 spans 13 residues. CDR3 residues: CASVPGAQETQYF. CDR3 sequence (DNA): TGTGCCAGCGTACCAGGGGCGCAAGAGACCCAGTACTTC.

V usage is TRBV11-2 and J usage is TRBJ2-5; D possibly matches TRBD1 or TRBD2 (6 bases each). With 5 bases removed from V and 5 bases from J, the gap between germline ends came to 21 bases. Germline CDR1 is SGHAT and CDR2 is FQNNGV. The CDR3 is made up of 16 amino acids. The CDR3 coding sequence is TGTGCCAGCAGCCCCATCGGGGGCCAGGGTGGGGAGACCCAGTACTTC. This codes for CASSPIGGQGGETQYF.

This rearrangement joins TRBV21-1 to TRBJ2-1; the listed D gene, TRBD1, was not tested against the DNA. TRBV21-1 is flagged as a pseudogene. This CDR3 has 17 amino acids. The DNA of the CDR3 is TGTGCCAGCAGCATCGGGGGTGGGAGACATCCGAACAATGAGCAGTTCTTC. Protein: CASSIGGGRHPNNEQFF.

This clonotype appeared many times. The chain carries TRBV6-5 and TRBJ2-5; TRBD1 matches at 7 bases. Trimming at V came to 2 bases and at J to 4 bases, leaving 4 bases not matched to a gene. The CDR3 has 14 residues. CDR1 is MNHEY and CDR2 is SVGAGI in the germline V gene. The DNA for the CDR3 is TGTGCCAGCAGTTACCCGACAGGGTCAGAGACCCAGTACTTC. As protein: CASSYPTGSETQYF.